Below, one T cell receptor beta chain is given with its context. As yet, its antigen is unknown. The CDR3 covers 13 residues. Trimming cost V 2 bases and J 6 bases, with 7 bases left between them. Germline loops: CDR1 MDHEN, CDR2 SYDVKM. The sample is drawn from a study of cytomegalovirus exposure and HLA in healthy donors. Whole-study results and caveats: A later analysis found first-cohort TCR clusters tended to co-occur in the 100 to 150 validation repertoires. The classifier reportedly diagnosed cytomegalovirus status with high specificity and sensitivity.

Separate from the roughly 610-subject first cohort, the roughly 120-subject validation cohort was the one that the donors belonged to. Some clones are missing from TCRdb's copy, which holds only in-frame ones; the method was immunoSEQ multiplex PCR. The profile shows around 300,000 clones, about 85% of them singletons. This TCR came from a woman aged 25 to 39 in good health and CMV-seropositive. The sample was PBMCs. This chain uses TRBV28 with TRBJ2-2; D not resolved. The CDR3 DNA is TGTGCCAGCAGTTTAAGGCGGCCCGGGGAGCTGTTTTTT. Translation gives CASSLRRPGELFF.